Reported below is one T cell receptor (beta chain). The antigen remains undetermined. This was a deep-level run. The DNA input per sorted-subset replicate PCR was roughly 0.2 ug, corresponding to tens of thousands of T cell genomes. Only in-frame clones appear in the TCRdb table, and some are missing; sequencing was by immunoSEQ multiplex PCR. This table holds around 340,000 clones, roughly 80% found once. This sample was included in a study of shared clonotypes between healthy human individuals. Whole-study findings and limits: Memory subsets generally showed smaller estimated richness than naive subsets did. Among non-shared clonotypes, generation probabilities were lower than among those shared by all four donors.

V lost 7 bases, J lost 2 bases, and 12 bases lay in between. The V gene's germline CDR1 is ENHRY and CDR2 SYGVKD. This CDR3 is built from 13 residues. The chain links TRBV10-3 to TRBJ2-7, with D tentatively TRBD1 (5 bases). Sequencing was carried out using memory CD4+ T cells sorted from blood. Subset of the sample: CD45RA-negative fraction. The TCR originated in a man aged 25-45 years in good health. The CDR3 protein is CAIKPDRTYEQYF. CDR3 nucleotides: TGTGCCATCAAACCCGACAGAACCTACGAGCAGTACTTC.